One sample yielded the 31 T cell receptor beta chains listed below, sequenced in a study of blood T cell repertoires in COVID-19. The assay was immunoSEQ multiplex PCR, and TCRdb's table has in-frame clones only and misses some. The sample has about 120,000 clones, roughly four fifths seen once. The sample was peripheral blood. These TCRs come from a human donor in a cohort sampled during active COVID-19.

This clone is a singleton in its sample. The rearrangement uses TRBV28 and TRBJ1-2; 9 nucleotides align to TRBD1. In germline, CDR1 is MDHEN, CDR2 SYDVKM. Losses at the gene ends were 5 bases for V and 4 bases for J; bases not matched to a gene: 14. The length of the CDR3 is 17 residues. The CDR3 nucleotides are TGTGCCAGCAGTCCAGCAGGCGGGACAGGGTTATCCTATGGCTACACCTTC. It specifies CASSPAGGTGLSYGYTF.

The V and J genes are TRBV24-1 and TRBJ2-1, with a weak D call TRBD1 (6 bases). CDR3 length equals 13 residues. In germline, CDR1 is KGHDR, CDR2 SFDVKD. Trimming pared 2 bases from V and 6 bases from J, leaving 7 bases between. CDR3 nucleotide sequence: TGTGCCACCAGTGATTGGACAGTCAATGAGCAGTTCTTC. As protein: CATSDWTVNEQFF.

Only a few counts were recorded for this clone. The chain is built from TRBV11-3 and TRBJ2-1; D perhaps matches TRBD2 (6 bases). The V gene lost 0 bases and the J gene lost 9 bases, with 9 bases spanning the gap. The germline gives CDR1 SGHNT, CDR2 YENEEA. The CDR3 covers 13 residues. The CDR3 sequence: CASSLEKGGEQFF. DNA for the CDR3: TGTGCCAGCAGCTTAGAGAAGGGAGGTGAGCAGTTCTTC.

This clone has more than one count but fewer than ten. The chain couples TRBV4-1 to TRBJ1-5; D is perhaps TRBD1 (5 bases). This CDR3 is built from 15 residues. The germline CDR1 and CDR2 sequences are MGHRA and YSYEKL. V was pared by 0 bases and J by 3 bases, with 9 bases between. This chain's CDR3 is CASSQDGHINQPQHF. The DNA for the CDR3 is TGCGCCAGCAGCCAAGATGGACATATCAATCAGCCCCAGCATTTT.

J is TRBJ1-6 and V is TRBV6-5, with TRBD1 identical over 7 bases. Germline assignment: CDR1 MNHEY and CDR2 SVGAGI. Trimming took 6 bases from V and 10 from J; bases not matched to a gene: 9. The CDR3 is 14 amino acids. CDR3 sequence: CASRTDGGGSPLHF. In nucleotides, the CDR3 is TGTGCCAGCAGGACGGACGGAGGGGGCTCACCCCTCCACTTT.

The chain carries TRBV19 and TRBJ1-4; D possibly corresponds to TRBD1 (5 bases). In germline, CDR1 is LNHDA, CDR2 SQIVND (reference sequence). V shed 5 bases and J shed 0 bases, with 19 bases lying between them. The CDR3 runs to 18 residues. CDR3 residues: CASSAQGLTFATNEKLFF. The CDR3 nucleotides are TGTGCCAGTAGTGCCCAGGGATTGACCTTTGCAACTAATGAAAAACTGTTTTTT.

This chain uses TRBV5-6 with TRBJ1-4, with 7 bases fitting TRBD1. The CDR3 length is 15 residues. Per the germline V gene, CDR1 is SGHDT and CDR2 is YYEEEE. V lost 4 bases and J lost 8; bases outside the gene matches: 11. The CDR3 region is CASSTYRGIEEKLFF. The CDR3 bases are TGTGCCAGCAGCACTTACAGGGGAATAGAAGAAAAACTGTTTTTT.

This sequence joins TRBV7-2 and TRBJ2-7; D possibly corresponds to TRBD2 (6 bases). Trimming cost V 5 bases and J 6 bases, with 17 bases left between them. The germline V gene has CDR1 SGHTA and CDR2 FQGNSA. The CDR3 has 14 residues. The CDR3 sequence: CASSKPSPGGEQYF. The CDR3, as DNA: TGTGCCAGCAGCAAACCTTCGCCCGGGGGCGAGCAGTACTTC.

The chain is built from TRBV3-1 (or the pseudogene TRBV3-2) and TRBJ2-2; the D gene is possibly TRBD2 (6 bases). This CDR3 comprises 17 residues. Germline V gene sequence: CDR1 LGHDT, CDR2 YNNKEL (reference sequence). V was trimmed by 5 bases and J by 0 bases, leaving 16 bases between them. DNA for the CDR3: TGTGCCAGCAGCTATACGGGACTGCTGCCGAACACCGGGGAGCTGTTTTTT. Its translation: CASSYTGLLPNTGELFF.

Here the CDR3 DNA reads TGCGCCAGCAGTCCCGGGACAGGGACCTACGAGCAGTACTTC. It codes for CASSPGTGTYEQYF. The chain employs TRBV4-1 and TRBJ2-7; 9 nucleotides align to TRBD1. The CDR3 consists of 14 residues. The ends lost 6 bases at V and 2 bases at J; junction bases unmatched: 5. The germline gives CDR1 MGHRA, CDR2 YSYEKL.

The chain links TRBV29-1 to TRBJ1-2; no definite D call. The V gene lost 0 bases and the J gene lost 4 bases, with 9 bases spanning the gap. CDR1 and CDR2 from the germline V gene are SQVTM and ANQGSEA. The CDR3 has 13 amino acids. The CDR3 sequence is CSVEDRSSYGYTF. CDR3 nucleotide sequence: TGCAGCGTTGAAGATCGTAGCTCCTATGGCTACACCTTC. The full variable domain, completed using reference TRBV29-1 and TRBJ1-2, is SAVISQKPSRDICQRGTSLTIQCQVDSQVTMMFWYRQQPGQSLTLIATANQGSEATYESGFVIDKFPISRPNLTFSTLTVSNMSPEDSSIYLCSVEDRSSYGYTFGSGTRLTVV.

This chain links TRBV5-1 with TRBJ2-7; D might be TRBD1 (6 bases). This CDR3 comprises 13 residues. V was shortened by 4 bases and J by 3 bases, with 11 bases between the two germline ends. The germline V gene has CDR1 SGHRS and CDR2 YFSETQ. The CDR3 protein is CASSPPDSYEQYF. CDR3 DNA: TGCGCCAGCAGCCCACCGGACAGCTACGAGCAGTACTTC.

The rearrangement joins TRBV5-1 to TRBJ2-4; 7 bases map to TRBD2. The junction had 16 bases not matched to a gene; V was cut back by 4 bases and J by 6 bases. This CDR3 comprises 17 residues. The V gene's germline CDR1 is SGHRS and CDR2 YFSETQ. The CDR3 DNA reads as TGCGCCAGCAGCCCTAGTTTGGGAGGGGCGCGGGGAAACATTCAGTACTTC. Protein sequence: CASSPSLGGARGNIQYF.

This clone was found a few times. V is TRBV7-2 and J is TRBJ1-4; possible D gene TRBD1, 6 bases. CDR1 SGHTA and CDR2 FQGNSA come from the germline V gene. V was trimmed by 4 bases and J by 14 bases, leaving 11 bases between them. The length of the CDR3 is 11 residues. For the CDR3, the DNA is TGTGCCAGCAGCTCAGGGGTAGGGCTGTTTTTT. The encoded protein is CASSSGVGLFF. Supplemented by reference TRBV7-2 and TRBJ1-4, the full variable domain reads GAGVSQSPSNKVTEKGKDVELRCDPISGHTALYWYRQSLGQGLEFLIYFQGNSAPDKSGLPSDRFSAERTGGSVSTLTIQRTQQEDSAVYLCASSSGVGLFFGSGTQLSVL.

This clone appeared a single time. CDR3 bases: TGTGCCAGCAGTGACTACCCGGACAGGGAGCAGTTCTTC. The encoded protein is CASSDYPDREQFF. This rearrangement joins TRBV6-4 to TRBJ2-1; 7 positions agree with TRBD1. The CDR3 consists of 13 residues. V gave up 1 base and J gave up 10 bases; unmatched junction bases: 4. Germline CDR1 and CDR2: MRHNA and SNTAGT.

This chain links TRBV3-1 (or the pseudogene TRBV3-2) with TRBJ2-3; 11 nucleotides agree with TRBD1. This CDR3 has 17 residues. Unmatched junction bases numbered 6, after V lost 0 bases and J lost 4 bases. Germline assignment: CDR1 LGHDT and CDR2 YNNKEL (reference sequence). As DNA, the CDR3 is TGTGCCAGCAGCCAAGATCAAGGACAGGGGGCGGCAGATACGCAGTATTTT. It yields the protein CASSQDQGQGAADTQYF.

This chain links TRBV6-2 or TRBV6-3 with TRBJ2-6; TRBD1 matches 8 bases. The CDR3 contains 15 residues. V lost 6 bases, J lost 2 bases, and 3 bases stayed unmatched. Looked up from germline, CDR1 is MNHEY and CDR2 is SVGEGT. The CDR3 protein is CASSPQGAGANVLTF. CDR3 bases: TGTGCCAGCAGCCCACAGGGGGCTGGGGCCAACGTCCTGACTTTC.

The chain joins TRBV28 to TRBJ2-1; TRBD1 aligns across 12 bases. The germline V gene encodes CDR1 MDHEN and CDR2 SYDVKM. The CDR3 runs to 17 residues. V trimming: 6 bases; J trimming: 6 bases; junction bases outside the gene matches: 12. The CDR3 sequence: CASSPSVGDRGLNEQFF. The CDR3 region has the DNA TGTGCCAGCAGCCCTTCCGTTGGGGACAGGGGGCTCAATGAGCAGTTCTTC.

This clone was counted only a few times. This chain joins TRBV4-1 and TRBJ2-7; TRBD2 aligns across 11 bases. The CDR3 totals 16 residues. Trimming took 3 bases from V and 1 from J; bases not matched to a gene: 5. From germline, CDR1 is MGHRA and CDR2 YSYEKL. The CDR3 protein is CASSQLTSGKSYEQYF. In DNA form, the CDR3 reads TGCGCCAGCAGCCAGCTGACTAGCGGGAAGTCCTACGAGCAGTACTTC.

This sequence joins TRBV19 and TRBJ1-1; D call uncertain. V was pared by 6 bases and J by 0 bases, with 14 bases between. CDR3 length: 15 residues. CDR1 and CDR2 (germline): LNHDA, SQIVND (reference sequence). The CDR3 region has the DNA TGTGCCAGTAGAGAGGTGGGGAGATTGAACACTGAAGCTTTCTTT. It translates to CASREVGRLNTEAFF.

The CDR3 here is CASSQEWWDRGNNEQFF. The CDR3 nucleotides read TGTGCCAGCAGCCAAGAATGGTGGGACAGGGGTAACAATGAGCAGTTCTTC. The rearrangement links TRBV3-1 (or the pseudogene TRBV3-2) to TRBJ2-1, with 10 bases aligning to TRBD1. The CDR3 extends over 17 amino acids. Germline CDR1 LGHDT, CDR2 YNNKEL (reference sequence). V lost 0 bases, J lost 5 bases, and 7 bases stayed unmatched.

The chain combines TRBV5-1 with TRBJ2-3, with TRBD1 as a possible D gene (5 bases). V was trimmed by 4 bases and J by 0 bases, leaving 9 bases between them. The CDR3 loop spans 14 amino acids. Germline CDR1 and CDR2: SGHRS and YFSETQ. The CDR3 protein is CASSLGRSTDTQYF. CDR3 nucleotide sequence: TGCGCCAGCAGCCTGGGGCGGAGCACAGATACGCAGTATTTT.

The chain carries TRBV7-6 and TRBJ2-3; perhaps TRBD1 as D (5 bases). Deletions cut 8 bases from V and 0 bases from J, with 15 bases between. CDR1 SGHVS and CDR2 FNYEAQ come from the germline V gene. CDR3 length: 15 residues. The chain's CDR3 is CASGKTAASTDTQYF. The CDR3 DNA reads TGTGCCAGCGGCAAGACAGCAGCGAGCACAGATACGCAGTATTTT.

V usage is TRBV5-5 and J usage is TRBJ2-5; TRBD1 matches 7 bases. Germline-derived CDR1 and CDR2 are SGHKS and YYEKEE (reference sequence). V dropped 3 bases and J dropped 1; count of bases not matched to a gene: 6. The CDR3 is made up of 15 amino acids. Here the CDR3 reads CASSYPRDSQETQYF. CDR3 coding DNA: TGTGCCAGCAGCTACCCCCGGGACAGCCAAGAGACCCAGTACTTC.

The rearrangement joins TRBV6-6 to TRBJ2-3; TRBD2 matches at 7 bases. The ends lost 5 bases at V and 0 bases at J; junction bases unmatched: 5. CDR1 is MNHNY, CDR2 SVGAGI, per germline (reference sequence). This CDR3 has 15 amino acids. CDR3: CASSARGGSTDTQYF. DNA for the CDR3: TGTGCCAGCAGTGCCCGCGGGGGTAGCACAGATACGCAGTATTTT.

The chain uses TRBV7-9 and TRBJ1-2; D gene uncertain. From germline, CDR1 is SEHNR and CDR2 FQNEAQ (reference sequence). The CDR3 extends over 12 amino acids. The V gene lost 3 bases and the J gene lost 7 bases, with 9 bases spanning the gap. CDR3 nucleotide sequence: TGTGCCAGCAGCTTCACCGAGCGTGGCTACACCTTC. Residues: CASSFTERGYTF.

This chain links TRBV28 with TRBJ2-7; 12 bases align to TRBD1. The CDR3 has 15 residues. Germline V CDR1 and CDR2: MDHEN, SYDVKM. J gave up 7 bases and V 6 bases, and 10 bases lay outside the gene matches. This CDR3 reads CASSPAGQGAGEQYF. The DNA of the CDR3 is TGTGCCAGCAGCCCGGCGGGACAGGGGGCGGGGGAGCAGTACTTC.

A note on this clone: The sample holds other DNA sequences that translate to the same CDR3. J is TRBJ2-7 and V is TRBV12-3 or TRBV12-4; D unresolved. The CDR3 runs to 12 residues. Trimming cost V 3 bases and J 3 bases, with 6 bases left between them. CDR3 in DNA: TGTGCCAGCAGTTTTGGTAGCTACGAGCAGTACTTC. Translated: CASSFGSYEQYF.

The CDR3 DNA is TGTGCCAGCAGTTTATCCGGCAGGGCCCTATTTTCGTCCTACGAGCAGTACTTC. Protein product: CASSLSGRALFSSYEQYF. The rearrangement uses TRBV28 and TRBJ2-7; D perhaps matches TRBD1 (5 bases). This CDR3 has 18 amino acids. The ends were cut back, 1 base at V and 1 base at J, with 20 bases in the middle. Germline V lookup: CDR1 MDHEN, CDR2 SYDVKM. The full variable domain, completed using reference TRBV28 and TRBJ2-7, is DVKVTQSSRYLVKRTGEKVFLECVQDMDHENMFWYRQDPGLGLRLIYFSYDVKMKEKGDIPEGYSVSREKKERFSLILESASTNQTSMYLCASSLSGRALFSSYEQYFGPGTRLTVT.

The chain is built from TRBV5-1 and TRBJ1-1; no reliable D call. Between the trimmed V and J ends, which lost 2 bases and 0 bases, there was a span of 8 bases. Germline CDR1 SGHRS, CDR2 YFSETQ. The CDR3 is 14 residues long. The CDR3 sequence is CASSFSGVNTEAFF. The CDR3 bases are TGCGCCAGCAGCTTCTCCGGGGTGAACACTGAAGCTTTCTTT.

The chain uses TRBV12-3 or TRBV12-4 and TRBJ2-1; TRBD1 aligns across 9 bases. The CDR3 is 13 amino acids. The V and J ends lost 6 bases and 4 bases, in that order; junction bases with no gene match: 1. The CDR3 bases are TGTGCCAGCAGACAGGGGGCGTACAATGAGCAGTTCTTC. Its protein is CASRQGAYNEQFF.